The text below deals with one TCR beta chain. Here immunoSEQ multiplex PCR was the method, and the copy in TCRdb shows in-frame clones only, minus some. This sample has around 250,000 clones, with about four fifths found just once. The data stem from a study of blood T cell repertoires in COVID-19. CDR1 is DFQATT and CDR2 is SNEGSKA in the germline V gene (reference sequence). V was pared by 3 bases and J by 2 bases, with 4 bases of the junction left unmatched. This CDR3 spans 15 amino acids. The V and J genes are TRBV20-1 and TRBJ1-3, with 10 bases lining up with TRBD1. The sequencing input was peripheral blood. The receptor was isolated from a woman in her forties who had recovered from COVID-19. The CDR3 DNA sequence: TGCAGTGCTAGTCAGACAGGGGGCACTGGAAACACCATATATTTT. Amino acid sequence: CSASQTGGTGNTIYF.